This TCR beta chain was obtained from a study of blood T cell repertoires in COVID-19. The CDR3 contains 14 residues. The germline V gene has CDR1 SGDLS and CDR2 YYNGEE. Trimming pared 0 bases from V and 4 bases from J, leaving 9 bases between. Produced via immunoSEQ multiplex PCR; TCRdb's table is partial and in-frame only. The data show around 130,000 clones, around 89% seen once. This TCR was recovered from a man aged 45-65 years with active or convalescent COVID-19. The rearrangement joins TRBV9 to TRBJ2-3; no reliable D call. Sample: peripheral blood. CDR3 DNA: TGTGCCAGCAGCGTAGGAGGCGGCTCAGATACGCAGTATTTT. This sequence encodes CASSVGGGSDTQYF.